This T cell receptor beta chain was documented in a study of blood T cell repertoires in COVID-19. Study-level information: Sources were T cells, B-cell-depleted T cells, or PBMCs; the material itself was cDNA or gDNA.

Method: immunoSEQ multiplex PCR; TCRdb's copy keeps in-frame clones and lacks some. This sample has about 200,000 clones, with more than 70% found just once. Per germline, CDR1 SNHLY and CDR2 FYNNEI. This CDR3 has 14 residues. Trimming took 3 bases from V and 1 from J; bases not matched to a gene: 1. The receptor was derived from a man aged 35 to 55 with acute COVID-19. The gene calls are TRBV2 and TRBJ1-1; 8 bases line up with TRBD1. The sequenced sample consisted of PBMCs or T cells enriched from blood (not recorded which). CDR3 nucleotides: TGTGCCAGCAGTGATGGACAGGGGAACACTGAAGCTTTCTTT. Translated: CASSDGQGNTEAFF.